Listed below are T cell receptor beta chains from one sample, sequenced in a study of T cells in Graves' hyperthyroidism and ophthalmopathy. One entry per CDR3 protein, called by TCRdb with MiXCR from the multiplex PCR reads. The sample includes around 300,000 distinct CDR3 sequences, approximately 21% of them seen just once. Sequencing was done on a sample of blood. The receptors were gathered from a man aged 25-45 years with Graves' ophthalmopathy. CDR3s include the opening cysteine and the closing phenylalanine or tryptophan. The D gene is left open where the match is weak. Clone size is not always given. Where it is, it says once, few, many or a class for expanded clones.

CDR3nt	CDR3aa	abundance	j_gene	v_gene	d_gene
TGTGCCAGCAGTGAAGCGCTTCGGGGGAGGGCCGGGGAGACCCAGTACTTC	CASSEALRGRAGETQYF	many	TRBJ2-5	TRBV2	TRBD2
TGTGCCAGCAGACCGACTAGCGGGAGGATAAATACGCAGTATTTT	CASRPTSGRINTQYF	few	TRBJ2-3	TRBV3-1	TRBD2
TGTGCCAGCAGTGAGTCTCCTAACAACTACGAGCAGTACTTC	CASSESPNNYEQYF	many	TRBJ2-7	TRBV2	.
TGTGCCAGCAGCTTAGCAGGGCACTACGAGCAGTACTTC	CASSLAGHYEQYF	few	TRBJ2-7	TRBV7-2	.
TGTGCCAGCAGCGTATGGGCCGGGGAGCTGTTTTTT	CASSVWAGELFF	few	TRBJ2-2	TRBV9	.
TGTGCCAGCAGCCCAGGAGGGGGTAGCGGGATAGCGGGATACAATGAGCAGTTCTTC	CASSPGGGSGIAGYNEQFF	.	TRBJ2-1	TRBV7-9	TRBD2
TGTGCCAGCAGTGGGCTGGGAGGGGGCACAGATACGCAGTATTTT	CASSGLGGGTDTQYF	few	TRBJ2-3	TRBV2	TRBD2
TGTGCCTTCCAGTCCATAGACAGGGATAATTCACCCCTCCACTTT	CAFQSIDRDNSPLHF	.	TRBJ1-6	TRBV28	TRBD1
TGTGCCAGCAGTTTAGCAGGGTCCCCAGATACGCAGTATTTT	CASSLAGSPDTQYF	.	TRBJ2-3	TRBV27	.
TGTGCCAGCAGCTTGCGACGATACAGGGGGCGGGAGGGCCTTTACGAGCAGTACTTC	CASSLRRYRGREGLYEQYF	many	TRBJ2-7	TRBV5-6	.
TGTGCCAGCAGTTTAGGGACCGTCGGAAACATTCAGTACTTC	CASSLGTVGNIQYF	few	TRBJ2-4	TRBV27	.
TGTGCCAGCAGTGATACAGGGGACGAGCAGTACTTC	CASSDTGDEQYF	.	TRBJ2-7	TRBV2	TRBD1
TGCAGTGCTCCCGACGAAACTAGCGGGGTTTACAATGAGCAGTTCTTC	CSAPDETSGVYNEQFF	few	TRBJ2-1	TRBV20-1	TRBD2
TGTGCCAGCAGCGCCGGACATCCCGTTAACTATGGCTACACCTTC	CASSAGHPVNYGYTF	.	TRBJ1-2	TRBV11-1	.
TGCGCCAGCAGCGCAGCGGACAGGGGCTACGAGCAGTACTTC	CASSAADRGYEQYF	few	TRBJ2-7	TRBV5-1	TRBD1
TGTGCCAGCAGCTTACCCGAAAGGAGCACTGAAGCTTTCTTT	CASSLPERSTEAFF	many	TRBJ1-1	TRBV11-2	.
TGTGCCAGCAGCCAATCTTGGACAGGGAGTCGCGAGCAGTACTTC	CASSQSWTGSREQYF	.	TRBJ2-7	TRBV12-3/TRBV12-4	TRBD1
TGTGCCAGCAGCTTAGTGGTTCAAGAGACCCAGTACTTC	CASSLVVQETQYF	.	TRBJ2-5	TRBV7-6	.
TGTGCCAGCAGTCTCTCAAACGGGGCGTACTCTGGAAACACCATATATTTT	CASSLSNGAYSGNTIYF	few	TRBJ1-3	TRBV12-3/TRBV12-4	.
TGTGCCAGCAGCCAACTAGCGGGAGGGGAGACCCAGTACTTC	CASSQLAGGETQYF	many	TRBJ2-5	TRBV11-1	TRBD2
TGCGCCAGCAGCTACAAGACTAGCGATCCGTACAATGAGCAGTTCTTC	CASSYKTSDPYNEQFF	.	TRBJ2-1	TRBV5-1	TRBD2
TGTGCCAGCAGCTCCCCCCGGGGCGGAGAGACCCAGTACTTC	CASSSPRGGETQYF	many	TRBJ2-5	TRBV28	.
TGTGCCAGCAGCTTACGAGAGGGACAGATAAAAACTGAAGCTTTCTTT	CASSLREGQIKTEAFF	.	TRBJ1-1	TRBV7-8	TRBD1
TGTGCCAGCACCAACAGGGGCGCCCAAGCTTTCTTT	CASTNRGAQAFF	.	TRBJ1-1	TRBV7-9	TRBD1
TGTGCCAGCTCACCCGCAGGAAACACCATATATTTT	CASSPAGNTIYF	.	TRBJ1-3	TRBV18	.